These 24 T cell receptor beta chains were all obtained from the same sample, sequenced in a study of blood T cells in healthy people across ages. Primers used in a second PCR of roughly 6 to 11 cycles were a sample-barcoded 5' primer and a J-beta primer mix. A single record per CDR3 protein comes from TCRdb applying MiXCR to the 5' RACE reads. The sample holds over a million distinct CDR3 sequences; 35% to 55% are singletons and the top ten take approximately 17%. Sequencing input: blood. Receptors originate from an older woman in good health.

The chain couples TRBV29-1 to TRBJ2-7; 12 bases align to TRBD2. The V gene's germline CDR1 is SQVTM and CDR2 ANQGSEA. The CDR3 extends over 15 amino acids. V shed 4 bases and J 1 base; nucleotides not matched to a gene: 5. CDR3 nucleotide sequence: TGCAGCGTTGGAGGGACTAGCGGGCCATCCTACGAGCAGTACTTC. Translating it yields CSVGGTSGPSYEQYF.

The rearrangement joins TRBV18 to TRBJ2-1, with TRBD2 identical over 7 bases. Germline CDR1 reads KGHSH; CDR2 reads LQKENI. The CDR3 runs 14 residues. Trimming removed 6 bases from V and 8 bases from J; junction bases left unmatched: 10. CDR3 nucleotide sequence: TGTGCCAGCTCTTATAAACCGGGAGGCGATGAGCAGTTCTTC. Its protein is CASSYKPGGDEQFF.

V usage is TRBV4-1 and J usage is TRBJ1-1; TRBD1 is a possible D gene (6 bases). V was cut by 0 bases and J by 4 bases, with 12 bases left in between. The CDR3 extends over 15 amino acids. The V gene's germline CDR1 is MGHRA and CDR2 YSYEKL. CDR3 amino acids: CASSQDGGLRTEAFF. As DNA, the CDR3 is TGCGCCAGCAGCCAAGACGGGGGGCTTCGCACTGAAGCTTTCTTT.

The rearrangement links TRBV7-3 to TRBJ2-1; D possibly corresponds to TRBD2 (6 bases). This CDR3 contains 14 residues. The V end lost 3 bases, the J end lost 15 bases, and 21 bases lay between the germline ends. Germline CDR1 SGHTA, CDR2 FQGTGA. CDR3 DNA sequence: TGTGCCAGCAGCTTGACTTTTACTAGCAATGGTCTGTTCTTC. Translated: CASSLTFTSNGLFF.

This clonotype was seen ten or more times. V usage is TRBV28 and J usage is TRBJ2-6, with TRBD1 identical over 7 bases. CDR3 size: 18 residues. Trimming cost V 7 bases and J 4 bases; bases outside gene matches: 16. Germline CDR1 reads MDHEN; CDR2 reads SYDVKM. The CDR3 reads CASIGLRQGPEGANVLTF. In nucleotides, the CDR3 is TGTGCCAGCATAGGGCTAAGACAGGGCCCGGAGGGGGCCAACGTCCTGACTTTC.

The rearrangement uses TRBV2 and TRBJ2-5; 10 bases are a match to TRBD1. CDR3 length equals 12 residues. Per germline, CDR1 SNHLY and CDR2 FYNNEI. Trimming removed 8 bases from V and 13 bases from J; junction bases left unmatched: 10. The CDR3: CASCLGQGERYF. The CDR3 region has the DNA TGTGCCAGCTGCCTAGGACAGGGGGAGAGGTACTTC.

This clonotype was recorded many times. The chain joins TRBV29-1 to TRBJ2-5; no clear D gene. Germline-derived CDR1 and CDR2 are SQVTM and ANQGSEA. V gave up 4 bases and J gave up 11 bases, with 20 bases separating them. The CDR3 contains 13 residues. In DNA, the CDR3 is TGCAGCGTTGTTCCCCTGTACACCCCAGAGCAGTACTTC. It encodes CSVVPLYTPEQYF.

The V call is TRBV5-4, the J call TRBJ1-4, with D maybe TRBD1 (6 bases). Trimming left V 4 bases short and J 8 bases short, with 12 bases between. This CDR3 contains 13 residues. The germline gives CDR1 SGHNT, CDR2 YYREEE (reference sequence). The CDR3 reads CASSVRQAEKLFF. CDR3 nucleotides: TGTGCCAGCAGCGTTCGACAGGCCGAAAAACTGTTTTTT.

V gene TRBV11-2 combines with J gene TRBJ1-2, with D possibly being TRBD1 (5 bases). CDR3 size: 15 residues. Germline assignment: CDR1 SGHAT and CDR2 FQNNGV. V lost 2 bases and J lost 8, with 18 bases in between. CDR3 nucleotide sequence: TGTGCCAGCAGCTTAAGCAGGGCCGGCGTGTGGGGCTACACCTTC. Translated: CASSLSRAGVWGYTF.

The chain joins TRBV20-1 to TRBJ2-1; D is ambiguous. The J call could be wrong; TRBJ2-7 is a better fit for the DNA end. The length of the CDR3 is 14 residues. CDR1 and CDR2 (germline): DFQATT, SNEGSKA (reference sequence). As DNA, the CDR3 is TGCAGTGCTGGACGGGCTGACTCCTACAATGAGCAGTACTTC. Its translation is CSAGRADSYNEQYF.

The gene calls are TRBV7-9 and TRBJ2-5; no firm D call. Germline values: CDR1 SEHNR, CDR2 FQNEAQ (reference sequence). The CDR3 is 11 amino acids. V lost 8 bases and J 11 bases, leaving 15 bases between the germline ends. CDR3 DNA: TGTGCCAGCTTGTCCGCTGGTGAGCAGTACTTC. This codes for CASLSAGEQYF.

A remark on this clonotype: One junction end disagrees with the germline gene, perhaps due to a read error. The J gene is TRBJ2-1, the V gene TRBV3-1; TRBD2 might be the D (6 bases). Germline assignment: CDR1 LGHDT and CDR2 YNNKEL (reference sequence). This CDR3 spans 14 amino acids. CDR3 nucleotide sequence: TGTGCCCGCAGCCTCGGGACTCGGCGTACAATGCAGTTCTTC. Translation: CARSLGTRRTMQFF.

The J gene is TRBJ2-7, the V gene TRBV6-6; the match to TRBD1 covers 9 bases. Per germline, CDR1 MNHNY and CDR2 SVGAGI (reference sequence). Trimming at V came to 0 bases and at J to 3 bases, leaving 9 bases not matched to a gene. This CDR3 is 17 amino acids long. The CDR3 nucleotides are TGTGCCAGCAGTTACTCTGTGGACAGGGGCTTCATCTACGAGCAGTACTTC. Its protein is CASSYSVDRGFIYEQYF.

The chain couples TRBV5-5 to TRBJ2-7, with D tentatively TRBD1 or TRBD2 (5 bases each). Trimming cost V 3 bases and J 2 bases, with 15 bases left between them. The CDR3 extends over 15 amino acids. Germline V gives CDR1 SGHKS, CDR2 YYEKEE (reference sequence). The CDR3 DNA reads TGTGCCAGCAGCTCGACGTGGGACCGAACCTACGAGCAGTACTTC. It specifies CASSSTWDRTYEQYF.

V gene TRBV10-3 combines with J gene TRBJ2-6; D is perhaps TRBD1 or TRBD2 (5 bases each). The CDR3 loop spans 16 amino acids. Germline V gene lookup returns CDR1 ENHRY and CDR2 SYGVKD. Trimming removed 10 bases from V and 4 bases from J, with 20 bases in between. The CDR3 bases are TGTGCCACCAGACAGCTTGGCGGGCCGGGGGCCAACGTCCTGACTTTC. Translated, it gives CATRQLGGPGANVLTF.

Worth noting for this clonotype: An end of the junction differs from the germline gene, which may be a read error. The chain links TRBV5-1 to TRBJ2-7, with 11 positions matching TRBD1. The germline CDR1 and CDR2 sequences are SGHRS and YFSETQ. The CDR3 contains 17 residues. DNA of the CDR3: TGCGCCAACAGCTTGGGACAGGGGGTTGGCGGTTCCTACGAGCAGTACTTC. As protein: CANSLGQGVGGSYEQYF.

This chain joins TRBV7-8 and TRBJ1-4, with a possible D match to TRBD1 (5 bases). V was cut by 3 bases and J by 8 bases, with 16 bases left in between. The CDR3 length is 15 residues. Germline CDR1 reads SGHVS; CDR2 reads FQNEAQ. The CDR3 spells CASSFGTGGEEKLFF. CDR3 nucleotide sequence: TGTGCCAGCAGCTTTGGTACAGGTGGGGAGGAAAAACTGTTTTTT.

This rearrangement joins TRBV19 to TRBJ2-7; D may be TRBD1 (5 bases). With 3 bases removed from V and 6 bases from J, the gap between germline ends came to 9 bases. The CDR3 length is 12 residues. The V gene's germline CDR1 is LNHDA and CDR2 SQIVND (reference sequence). CDR3: CASSMWQGEQYF. The CDR3 DNA reads as TGTGCCAGTAGTATGTGGCAGGGCGAGCAGTACTTC. The whole variable domain, filled in from reference TRBV19 and TRBJ2-7, reads DGGITQSPKYLFRKEGQNVTLSCEQNLNHDAMYWYRQDPGQGLRLIYYSQIVNDFQKGDIAEGYSVSREKKESFPLTVTSAQKNPTAFYLCASSMWQGEQYFGPGTRLTVT.

The gene calls are TRBV28 and TRBJ2-4; D is perhaps TRBD2 (5 bases). The DNA end is a closer match to TRBJ2-7, so the J assignment may be wrong. The CDR3 spans 16 residues. The germline gives CDR1 MDHEN, CDR2 SYDVKM. The CDR3 region has the DNA TGTGCCAGCAGTCCCACCGGAATTAGCGCCGCCTACGAGCAGTACTTC. Protein product: CASSPTGISAAYEQYF.

This clonotype was found a few times. This chain joins TRBV6-4 and TRBJ2-3; TRBD1 matches 12 bases. V shed 7 bases and J 4 bases; nucleotides not matched to a gene: 3. The CDR3 has 14 residues. Per germline, CDR1 MRHNA and CDR2 SNTAGT. The CDR3 nucleotides read TGTGCCAGCATGGGGACAGGGGGCCCAGATACGCAGTATTTT. Translation: CASMGTGGPDTQYF.

J is TRBJ2-7 and V is TRBV27; 10 bases map to TRBD2. The germline CDR1 and CDR2 sequences are MNHEY and SMNVEV (reference sequence). The CDR3 has 17 amino acids. V gave up 5 bases and J gave up 4 bases; unmatched junction bases: 14. As DNA, the CDR3 is TGTGCCAGCAGTCAAACCACAATAGCGGGAGGAGCTTACGAGCAGTACTTC. Translating it yields CASSQTTIAGGAYEQYF.

This chain joins TRBV20-1 and TRBJ2-3, with 7 bases lining up with TRBD1. The CDR3 contains 12 residues. Germline lookup yields CDR1 DFQATT and CDR2 SNEGSKA (reference sequence). CDR3 amino acids: CSSTGDTDTQYF. The CDR3, as DNA: TGCAGCAGTACAGGGGACACAGATACGCAGTATTTT.

The gene calls are TRBV5-1 and TRBJ2-7; either TRBD1 or TRBD2 may supply D (5 bases each). Germline V gives CDR1 SGHRS, CDR2 YFSETQ. V lost 3 bases and J lost 3, with 16 bases in between. This CDR3 has 15 residues. In nucleotides, the CDR3 is TGCGCCAGCAGCTCGGACCCGGTGGGGGTCTACGAGCAGTACTTC. Its protein is CASSSDPVGVYEQYF.

The rearrangement joins TRBV15 to TRBJ2-3, with 12 positions matching TRBD2. The germline V gene has CDR1 LNHNV and CDR2 YYDKDF (reference sequence). This CDR3 region has 19 residues. V lost 0 bases to trimming and J lost 4 bases; unmatched junction nucleotides: 11. The CDR3 is CATSRDLRSSGRAADTQYF. CDR3 DNA sequence: TGTGCCACCAGCAGAGATTTGCGGTCTAGCGGGAGGGCCGCAGATACGCAGTATTTT.